The rows below give T cell receptor beta chains drawn from one sample of a study of CD8 T cells in ankylosing spondylitis. From the 5' RACE reads, TCRdb called clonotypes with MiXCR, one entry per CDR3 protein. The sample has nearly 250,000 distinct CDR3 sequences, 32% seen once. Material: blood, either unsorted or a sorted T cell fraction (not recorded which). These receptors originate from a male donor with ankylosing spondylitis or in good health (not recorded which). Both conserved end residues are part of each CDR3. Fields, in order: CDR3 length, J gene, V gene, CDR3 protein.

>17|TRBJ2-3|TRBV10-3
CAIRTLLGRGNTDTQYF
>14|TRBJ2-3|TRBV29-1
CSVNRGADTDTQYF
>14|TRBJ2-3|TRBV7-3
CASSLKQLGDTQYF
>16|TRBJ2-1|TRBV15
CATSLAGSRSYNEQFF
>14|TRBJ2-3|TRBV10-1
CASSKRGGSDTQYF
>12|TRBJ2-4|TRBV6-6
CASSYGRDIQYF
>14|TRBJ2-1|TRBV5-5
CASSLWDSHNEQFF
>12|TRBJ1-2|TRBV6-5
CASTSVDLGYTF
>17|TRBJ2-1|TRBV29-1
CSVDGLAGGPEYNEQFF
>14|TRBJ2-7|TRBV6-1
CASARQGQGGEQYF
>15|TRBJ2-1|TRBV12-3/TRBV12-4
CASSPRDPGWDEQFF
>14|TRBJ2-5|TRBV28
CASSATGSQETQYF
>14|TRBJ1-2|TRBV10-2
CASVRDTSNYGYTF
>13|TRBJ2-7|TRBV6-1
CASSRTPEGEQYF
>15|TRBJ2-3|TRBV12-3/TRBV12-4
CASSLNMAYTDTQYF